The text below deals with one T cell receptor beta chain. This clone's antigen is unknown. Base-call qualities are not available, and no considerably larger clone is one nucleotide away. The data are from a study of cytomegalovirus exposure and HLA in healthy donors (dated by TCRdb to between 2016 and 2019). For the wider study: According to an earlier analysis of several hundred of the donors, roughly 180 million T cells yielded 117 million unique TCR beta sequences and approximately 300 Gb of sequence data. An early release that covered some 630 HLA-typed donors contained about 300 gigabases of sequencing data and tens of millions of unique TCR sequences. Of the 350 to 400 genotyped donors, 65% to 90% fell in the genetic ancestry cluster associated with self-reported Caucasian donors. The aim of the study was to test whether cataloging public T cell receptors could identify signatures of past pathogen exposure. The T cell repertoires of about 700 subjects were profiled by immunosequencing and related to cytomegalovirus serostatus. Besides the first cohort of approximately 710 subjects, a separate validation cohort made up of 120 different subjects was used. The study combined high-throughput TCR immunosequencing, statistical association of individual TCRs with disease status, and machine learning to predict cytomegalovirus infection status. In a later analysis, previously published TCR beta repertoires from some 640 donors were re-analyzed and high-resolution HLA genotyping was added so that TCR occurrence patterns could be studied. In the later analysis, no new phenotypic data were used to find candidate immune exposures; instead, reliance was placed on TCR beta sequences and their occurrence across donors. An earlier analysis of approximately 580 of the donors used high-throughput TCR beta sequencing to judge whether each TCR beta V gene segment behaved as functional or pseudogenic. Donor age, sex, ethnicity and CMV serostatus were collected together with the repertoire data. A later genetic analysis took genome-wide SNP genotypes for about 55% of the 666 donors and used that subset as a discovery cohort. All discovery cohort repertoires had been generated using a single sequencing platform. HLA typing covered class I and class II loci at four-digit resolution. The number of donors typed differed by locus, with roughly 620-640 for A, B, C, DRB1 and DQB1, approximately 500 for DQA1, 600 to 610 for DPA1, and some 450 for DPB1. Four or five DR-DQ haplotypes were handled as single units for association and clustering because linkage in the cohort was strong. On average, about 240,000 unique TCR beta nucleotide sequences were sequenced per donor among roughly 430 genotyped donors of the cohort, with approximately 18% of those sequences being non-productive.

V loses 8 bases, J loses 7 bases, and the germline ends lie 9 bases apart. Looking up the germline V gene yields CDR1 MDHEN and CDR2 SYDVKM. Its CDR3 holds 11 amino acids, cysteine through phenylalanine. The retained sequence is limited to the CDR3, 33 bases, with the frame set at the first base. The library relied on the immunoSEQ multiplex PCR assay. A mixture of 60 forward primers for TCR Vbeta segments and 13 reverse primers for TCR Jbeta segments was used in the multiplex PCR. A multiplex PCR assay on genomic DNA amplified the CDR3 region of rearranged TCR beta genes. On the Illumina HiSeq System, the amplified TCR beta libraries were sequenced as 87-base-pair reads. Per the authors' processing: A later analysis tallied approximately 87 million unique TCR beta chains across the 700 or so repertoires, and about 10 million of those chains were shared by two or more donors. Raw reads were error-corrected and collapsed into unique sequences by a nearest-neighbor algorithm in which closely related sequences were merged to remove PCR and sequencing errors. Alignment of CDR3 sequences to IMGT reference sequences was used to assign V, D and J gene segments. Each retained sequence needed at least a six-nucleotide match to both a V gene segment and a J gene segment. Rearrangements were classified as productive when the CDR3 lacked stop codons and remained in frame with V and J, and all other rearrangements were classified as non-productive. CDR3 was defined according to IMGT convention as the region running from the second conserved V-encoded cysteine to the conserved J-encoded phenylalanine. Sequences without an unambiguous match to a single V gene segment were excluded from the earlier analysis of 450 to 650 of the donors. In an earlier analysis of some 590 of the donors, a V segment was called functional when productive rearrangements were above 56.7%, and segregating when the standard deviation between donors exceeded 5%. To diagnose cytomegalovirus status from the catalog of TCR beta chain sequences, a statistical classification framework was built. In a later analysis, V and J genes were assigned by comparing TCR nucleotide sequences against IMGT/GENE-DB human TR gene sequences. The TCRdist pipeline was used in a later analysis to assign CDR3 sequences and most-parsimonious VDJ recombination scenarios. In a later analysis, every TCR beta chain was defined by the combination of its CDR3 amino acid sequence and its V-gene family, and reads without a unique V-gene family were dropped. To address suspected cross-contamination and a sequencing artifact, a later analysis removed 450 to 700 highly shared, low-generation-probability nucleotide sequences. For each public chain, a later analysis derived a clonal expansion index from normalized ranks of inferred template counts within each repertoire. Generation probabilities in a later analysis came from a VDJ recombination model fitted to out-of-frame rearrangements, and those results were checked against IGoR. In a later analysis, hypergeometric tests were used to score TCR-TCR, TCR-HLA and TCR-CMV co-occurrence, with a repertoire-size bias correction applied to TCR pairs. To estimate false discovery rates, a later analysis permuted the HLA or CMV assignments 20 times. A later analysis grouped co-occurring TCRs with DBSCAN, adding TCRdist sequence similarity when clustering within HLA-allele-positive subsets. For co-occurrence clustering, repertoires with fewer than 30,000 or more than 120,000 public chains were excluded, along with about five repertoires with anomalous nucleotide sharing. TCRdb obtained this table from immuneACCESS and retained in-frame rearrangements with V and J assigned. These tables miss some clones; where compared with another copy, unresolved V genes account for less than half of the shortfall, and the remainder is unexplained. The V and J calls and clone size were taken over from that table, and D and trimming were inferred from the DNA. Here the sample has almost 200,000 clones; over 75% occur a single time. Around 2.3% of the sample lies in the top ten.

The study at large found these results: A further reported finding was that TCR beta sequences accurately predicted the HLA-A and HLA-B alleles for most subjects in the first cohort. Assigning TCR associations to individual alleles was difficult when HLA alleles, especially DR and DQ, strongly co-occurred. The 87-base-pair reads could not distinguish some IMGT-functional V segments, including TRBV6-2 and TRBV6-3, so those segments were excluded. According to the authors, the approach could potentially be generalized to other disease states and immunological phenotypes. Because HLA typing was unavailable for some donors at each locus, only the typed subset was used in association tests. In a later analysis, most CMV-associated TCR beta chains were found to appear HLA-restricted, with HLA associations seemingly driven largely by CMV exposure. Compared with equally common non-associated chains, HLA-associated TCR beta chains in a later analysis were more clonally expanded and had lower generation probabilities. Only TCR beta chains were sequenced in this cohort, and the absence of alpha or paired-chain data limited detectable features. The classifier was reported to diagnose cytomegalovirus status with high specificity and sensitivity in both the original and validation cohorts. Sequencing depth was assumed to be roughly uniform across donors in the presence/absence analyses, though that assumption may not hold. A cluster of highly shared sequence variants was judged likely to represent a technical artifact of the sequencing pipeline. For the cohort, immune exposure information was limited to CMV serostatus. In a later analysis, about 16,000 TCR beta sequences were associated with specific HLA alleles at a false discovery rate of 0.05. A later genetic analysis reported fewer N-insertions in productive TCRs among donors in an Asian-associated ancestry cluster than the approximately 670-donor mean. The study gave a list of around 170 TCR beta chains associated with cytomegalovirus. Most TCR sequences were observed very rarely across donors, whereas some public TCRs were present in many individuals. A few of the identified cytomegalovirus-associated TCR beta chains were confirmed in vitro to be specific for cytomegalovirus antigens. According to a later analysis, TCR association rates differed among HLA loci, with DRB1 alleles showing the most associated TCRs and HLA-C alleles showing the fewest. Roughly 15 rarely observed V segments, including chromosome 9 orphons, were excluded from the earlier analysis of several hundred of the donors because counts were too low. V-gene and J-gene trimming of TCR beta chains was associated with a missense DCLRE1C variant in a later genetic analysis, and the association was replicated in an independent cohort. Several of the top co-occurrence clusters appeared to be linked to parvovirus B19, influenza, CMV and Epstein-Barr virus, according to a later analysis. Broadly in line with IMGT annotations, most TCR beta V segments showed up in productive rearrangements about 87% or about 30% of the time in an earlier analysis of 587 of the donors. Linkage disequilibrium might explain the correlated functional status among segregating V segments, but an unknown experimental factor could not be ruled out.

In total, 600 or so healthy bone marrow donors made up the cohort. Cohort members were all nominally healthy when sampled, although unrecorded immune exposures were likely present. The donor tested CMV seronegative and was one of the 352 seronegative cohort members. Each donor provided a peripheral blood sample, and peripheral blood mononuclear cells were used for TCR beta sequencing. The Qiagen DNeasy Blood Extraction Kit was used to extract genomic DNA from the blood cell samples. The material sequenced was PBMCs. This receptor was taken from a woman aged 45-59 years in good health and CMV-seronegative. This chain is built from TRBV28 and TRBJ1-3; TRBD1 is perhaps the D gene, given 5 matching bases. The DNA is TGTGCCAGCTATCAGGGTAACACCATATATTTT. The encoded protein is CASYQGNTIYF.